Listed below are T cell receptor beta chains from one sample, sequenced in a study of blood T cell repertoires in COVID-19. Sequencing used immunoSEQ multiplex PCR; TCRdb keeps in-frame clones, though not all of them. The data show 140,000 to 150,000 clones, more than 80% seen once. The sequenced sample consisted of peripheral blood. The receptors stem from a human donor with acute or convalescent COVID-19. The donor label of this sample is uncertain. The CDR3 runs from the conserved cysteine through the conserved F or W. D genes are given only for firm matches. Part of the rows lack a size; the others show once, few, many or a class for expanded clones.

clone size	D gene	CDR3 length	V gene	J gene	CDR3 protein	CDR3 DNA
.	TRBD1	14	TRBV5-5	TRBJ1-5	CASSLAQGAQPQHF	TGTGCCAGCAGCTTGGCTCAGGGGGCTCAGCCCCAGCATTTT
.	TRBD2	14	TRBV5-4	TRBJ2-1	CASSSGSSYNEQFF	TGTGCCAGCTCTAGCGGTAGCTCCTACAATGAGCAGTTCTTC
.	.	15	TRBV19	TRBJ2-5	CASSSLTRRVETQYF	TGTGCCAGTAGTTCACTGACCCGGAGGGTAGAGACCCAGTACTTC
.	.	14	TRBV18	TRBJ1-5	CASSPPGGKEPQHF	TGTGCCAGCTCACCACCGGGCGGGAAAGAGCCCCAGCATTTT
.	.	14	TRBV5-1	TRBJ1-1	CASSLEAGRTEAFF	TGCGCCAGCAGCCTGGAGGCGGGTAGGACTGAAGCTTTCTTT
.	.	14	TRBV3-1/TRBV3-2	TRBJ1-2	CASSQTSGDLGYTF	TGTGCCAGCAGCCAGACGTCAGGGGACCTTGGCTACACCTTC
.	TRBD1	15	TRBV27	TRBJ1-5	CASSVQGDGNQPQHF	TGTGCCAGCAGCGTACAGGGGGATGGCAATCAGCCCCAGCATTTT
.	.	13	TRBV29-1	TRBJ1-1	CSVAGTRNTEAFF	TGCAGCGTTGCAGGTACAAGGAACACTGAAGCTTTCTTT
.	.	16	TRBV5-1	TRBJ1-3	CASSLEAGSSGNTIYF	TGCGCCAGCAGCTTGGAGGCGGGGAGCTCTGGAAACACCATATATTTT
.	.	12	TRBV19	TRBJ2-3	CASSPSLHTQYF	TGTGCCAGTAGCCCCTCCCTCCATACGCAGTATTTT
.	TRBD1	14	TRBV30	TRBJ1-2	CAWTRRTGNYGYTF	TGTGCCTGGACCCGGAGGACAGGGAACTATGGCTACACCTTC
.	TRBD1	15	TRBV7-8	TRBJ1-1	CASSSGTGWYTEAFF	TGTGCCAGCAGCTCGGGGACAGGGTGGTACACTGAAGCTTTCTTT
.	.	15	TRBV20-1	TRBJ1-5	CSASKRRDSNQPQHF	TGCAGTGCTAGTAAGCGCAGGGATAGCAATCAGCCCCAGCATTTT
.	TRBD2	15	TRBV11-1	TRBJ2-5	CASSLGPAGGETQYF	TGTGCCAGCAGCTTAGGTCCAGCGGGGGGAGAGACCCAGTACTTC
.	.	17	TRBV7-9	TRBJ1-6	CASSRTAKSSYNSPLHF	TGTGCCAGCAGCCGGACAGCCAAGAGCTCCTATAATTCACCCCTCCACTTT
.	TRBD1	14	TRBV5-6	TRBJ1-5	CASSYTQGDQPQHF	TGTGCCAGCAGCTACACACAGGGGGATCAGCCCCAGCATTTT
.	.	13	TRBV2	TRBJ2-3	CASGGTFTDTQYF	TGTGCCAGCGGCGGGACTTTTACAGATACGCAGTATTTT
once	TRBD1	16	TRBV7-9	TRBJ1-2	CASSPPGQYSNYGYTF	TGTGCCAGCAGCCCACCGGGACAGTACTCAAACTATGGCTACACCTTC
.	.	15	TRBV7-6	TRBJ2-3	CASSSSGFGTDTQYF	TGTGCCAGCAGCTCAAGCGGGTTCGGCACAGATACGCAGTATTTT
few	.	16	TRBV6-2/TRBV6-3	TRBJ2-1	CASSLQDLNMGNEQFF	TGTGCCAGCAGTCTCCAGGACTTAAACATGGGCAATGAGCAGTTCTTC
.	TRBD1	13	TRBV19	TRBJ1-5	CASSRTGGQPQHF	TGTGCCAGTTCCCGGACAGGGGGCCAGCCCCAGCATTTT
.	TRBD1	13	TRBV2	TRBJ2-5	CASRRDRQETQYF	TGTGCCAGCAGGAGGGACAGGCAAGAGACCCAGTACTTC
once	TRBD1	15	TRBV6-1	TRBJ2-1	CASSEPGQGHNEQFF	TGTGCCAGCAGTGAACCGGGACAGGGGCACAATGAGCAGTTCTTC
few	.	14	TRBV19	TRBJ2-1	CASSMSHAYNEQFF	TGTGCCAGTAGTATGAGCCACGCCTACAATGAGCAGTTCTTC
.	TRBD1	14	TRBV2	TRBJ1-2	CASSEGRGNYGYTF	TGTGCCAGCAGTGAAGGCAGGGGGAACTATGGCTACACCTTC
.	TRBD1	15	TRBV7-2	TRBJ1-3	CASSPQGSSGNTIYF	TGTGCCAGCAGCCCACAGGGGAGCTCTGGAAACACCATATATTTT
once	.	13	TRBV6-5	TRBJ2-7	CASRVGLNYEQYF	TGTGCCAGCAGGGTGGGACTGAACTACGAGCAGTACTTC
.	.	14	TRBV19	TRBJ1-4	CATQDLTSREKLFF	TGTGCCACCCAAGACTTGACGTCAAGAGAAAAACTGTTTTTT
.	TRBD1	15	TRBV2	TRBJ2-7	CASSEGPTGALMEYF	TGTGCCAGCAGTGAGGGGCCCACAGGGGCCCTAATGGAGTACTTC
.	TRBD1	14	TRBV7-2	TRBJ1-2	CASSTEQGWYGYTF	TGTGCCAGCAGCACCGAACAGGGGTGGTATGGCTACACCTTC
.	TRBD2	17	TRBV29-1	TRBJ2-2	CSVEALAGAANTGELFF	TGCAGCGTTGAAGCGCTAGCGGGGGCCGCGAACACCGGGGAGCTGTTTTTT
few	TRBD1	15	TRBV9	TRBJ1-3	CASSVGETGGNTIYF	TGTGCCAGCAGCGTAGGCGAGACAGGGGGAAACACCATATATTTT
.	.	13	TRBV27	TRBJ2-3	CASSGRGTDTQYF	TGTGCCAGCAGTGGCCGGGGCACAGATACGCAGTATTTT
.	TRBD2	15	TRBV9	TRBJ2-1	CASSVSSGGYNEQFF	TGTGCCAGCAGCGTTTCTAGCGGGGGATACAATGAGCAGTTCTTC
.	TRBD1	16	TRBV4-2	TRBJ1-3	CASSHPGQASGNTIYF	TGTGCCAGCAGCCATCCCGGACAGGCCTCTGGAAACACCATATATTTT
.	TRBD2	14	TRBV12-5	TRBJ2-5	CASGPGAGVETQYF	TGTGCTAGTGGCCCCGGGGCGGGGGTAGAGACCCAGTACTTC
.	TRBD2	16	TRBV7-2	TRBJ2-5	CASSPGLARLQETQYF	TGTGCCAGCAGCCCGGGACTAGCGAGATTACAAGAGACCCAGTACTTC
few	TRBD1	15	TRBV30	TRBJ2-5	CAWSLGLTGEETQYF	TGTGCCTGGAGTCTTGGACTCACAGGGGAGGAGACCCAGTACTTC
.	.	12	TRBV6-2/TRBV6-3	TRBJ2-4	CASSYEANIQYF	TGTGCCAGCAGTTACGAGGCGAACATTCAGTACTTC
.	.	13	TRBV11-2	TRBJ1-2	CASSLAQDRGYTF	TGTGCCAGCAGCTTAGCCCAGGACAGAGGCTACACCTTC
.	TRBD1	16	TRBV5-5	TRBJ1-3	CASSLYGTGFGNTIYF	TGTGCCAGCAGCTTGTACGGGACAGGGTTTGGAAACACCATATATTTT
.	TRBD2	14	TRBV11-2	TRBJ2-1	CASSLGGLANEQFF	TGTGCCAGCAGCTTAGGGGGACTAGCCAATGAGCAGTTCTTC
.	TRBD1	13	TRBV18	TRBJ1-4	CASSRQGHEKLFF	TGTGCCAGCTCACGACAGGGGCATGAAAAACTGTTTTTT
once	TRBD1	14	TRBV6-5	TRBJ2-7	CASRVGQGAHEQYF	TGTGCCAGCAGAGTGGGACAGGGGGCCCACGAGCAGTACTTC
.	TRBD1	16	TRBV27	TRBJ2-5	CASSLFRDRNGGTQYF	TGTGCCAGCAGTTTGTTCCGGGACAGAAATGGAGGGACCCAGTACTTC
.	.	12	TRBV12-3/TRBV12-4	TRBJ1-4	CASSLSREKLFF	TGTGCCAGCAGTTTGAGTCGGGAAAAACTGTTTTTT